This T cell receptor (beta chain) emerged from a study of regulatory T cells in long-lasting Graves disease. This clonotype was counted ten times or more. The time point is: newly diagnosed GD, antithyroid drugs for less than 3 months. Construction of the TCR library relied on RNA isolated from PBMCs. To make TCR beta libraries, researchers used iRepertoire HTBI primers and Arm-PCR of CDR3 regions. TCRdb re-derived calls from the multiplex PCR reads in MiXCR, one entry per CDR3 protein. The sample shows over 450,000 distinct CDR3 sequences, around 12% of them seen only once. CDR3 length: 13 amino acids. The germline V gene encodes CDR1 SNHLY and CDR2 FYNNEI. Trimming removed 4 bases from V and 4 bases from J, with 8 bases in between. A further study also used this sample, focusing on T cells in Graves' hyperthyroidism and ophthalmopathy.

The source material was peripheral blood mononuclear cells (PBMCs), sampled at new diagnosis, from a patient treated with antithyroid drugs. The sequence was collected from a woman aged 25 to 45 with Graves disease. The chain links TRBV2 to TRBJ1-5; possible D gene TRBD1, 5 bases. The CDR3 here is CASSGWGNQPQHF. CDR3 DNA sequence: TGTGCCAGCAGTGGGTGGGGGAATCAGCCCCAGCATTTT.